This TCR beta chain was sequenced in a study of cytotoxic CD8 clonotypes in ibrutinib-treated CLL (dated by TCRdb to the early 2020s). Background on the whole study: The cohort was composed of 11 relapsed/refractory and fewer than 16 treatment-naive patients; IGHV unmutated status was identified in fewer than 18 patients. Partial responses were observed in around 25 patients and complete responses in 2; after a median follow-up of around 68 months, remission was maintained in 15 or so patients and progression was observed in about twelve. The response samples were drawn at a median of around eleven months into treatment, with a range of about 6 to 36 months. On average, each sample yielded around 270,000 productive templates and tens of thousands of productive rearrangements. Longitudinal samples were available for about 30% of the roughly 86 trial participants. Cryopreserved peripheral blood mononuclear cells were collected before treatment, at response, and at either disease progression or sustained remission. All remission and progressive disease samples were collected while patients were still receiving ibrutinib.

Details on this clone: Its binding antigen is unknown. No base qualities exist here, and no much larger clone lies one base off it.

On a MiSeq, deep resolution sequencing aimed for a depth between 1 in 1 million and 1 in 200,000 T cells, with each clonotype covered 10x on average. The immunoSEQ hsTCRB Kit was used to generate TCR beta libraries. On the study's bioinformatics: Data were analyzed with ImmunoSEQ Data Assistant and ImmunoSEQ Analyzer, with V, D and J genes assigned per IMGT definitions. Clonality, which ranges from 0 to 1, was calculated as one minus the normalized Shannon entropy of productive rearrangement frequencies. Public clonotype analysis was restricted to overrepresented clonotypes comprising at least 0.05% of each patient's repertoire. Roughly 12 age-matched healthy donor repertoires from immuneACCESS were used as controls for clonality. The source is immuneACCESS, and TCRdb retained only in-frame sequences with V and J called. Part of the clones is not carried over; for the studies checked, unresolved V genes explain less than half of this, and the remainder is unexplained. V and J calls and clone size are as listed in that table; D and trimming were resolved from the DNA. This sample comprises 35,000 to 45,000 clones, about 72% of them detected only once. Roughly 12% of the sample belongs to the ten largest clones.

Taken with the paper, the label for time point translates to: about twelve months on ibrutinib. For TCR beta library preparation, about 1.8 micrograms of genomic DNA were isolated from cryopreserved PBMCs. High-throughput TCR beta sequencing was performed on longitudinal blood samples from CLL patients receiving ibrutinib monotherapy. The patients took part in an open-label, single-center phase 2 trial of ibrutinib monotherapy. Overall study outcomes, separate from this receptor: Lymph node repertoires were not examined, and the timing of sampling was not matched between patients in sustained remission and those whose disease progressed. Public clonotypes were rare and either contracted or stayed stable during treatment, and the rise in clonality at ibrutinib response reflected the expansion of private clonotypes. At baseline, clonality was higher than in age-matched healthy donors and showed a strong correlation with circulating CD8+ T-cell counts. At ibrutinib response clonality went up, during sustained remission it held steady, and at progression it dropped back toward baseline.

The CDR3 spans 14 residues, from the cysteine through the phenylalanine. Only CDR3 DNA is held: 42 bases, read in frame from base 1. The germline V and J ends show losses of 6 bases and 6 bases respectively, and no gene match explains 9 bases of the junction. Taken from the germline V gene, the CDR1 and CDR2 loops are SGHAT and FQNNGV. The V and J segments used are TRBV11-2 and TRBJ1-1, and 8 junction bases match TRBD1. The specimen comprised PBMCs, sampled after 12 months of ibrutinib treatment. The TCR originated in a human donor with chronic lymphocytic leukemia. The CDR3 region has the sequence CASRAFGQGPEAFF. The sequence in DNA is TGTGCCAGCAGGGCCTTCGGACAGGGCCCTGAAGCTTTCTTT. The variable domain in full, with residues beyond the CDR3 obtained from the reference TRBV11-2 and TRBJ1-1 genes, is EAGVAQSPRYKIIEKRQSVAFWCNPISGHATLYWYQQILGQGPKLLIQFQNNGVVDDSQLPKDRFSAERLKGVDSTLKIQPAKLEDSAVYLCASRAFGQGPEAFFGQGTRLTVV.